Below, one T cell receptor (beta chain) is given with its context. Its antigen is not identified. The study reverse transcribed the entire isolated RNA, so it sequenced expressed TCRB transcripts. TCRdb keeps only in-frame clones here, not all; method: immunoSEQ multiplex PCR. The data show some 16,000 clones, approximately 76% seen once. This record belongs to a study of beta chain features in type 1 diabetes. Broader study findings: Across all four CD4+ subsets, people with type 1 diabetes showed modestly shorter TCRB CDR3s. Whether TCRB rearrangement is influenced by HLA type was left unresolved in this analysis.

The authors sorted CD4+ naive, central memory, regulatory and stem cell-like memory cells via CD45RO/CCR7/CD25/CD127/CD95/CD27. The sequence was obtained from a woman under 30 with type 1 diabetes. Source material: stem cell memory CD4+ T cells from blood.

CDR3 in DNA: TGTGCCAGCTCAACCCAGGACAATCAGCCCCAGCATTTT. Encoded protein: CASSTQDNQPQHF. The chain employs TRBV18 and TRBJ1-5; no clear D. The CDR3 has 13 amino acids. Germline assignment: CDR1 KGHSH and CDR2 LQKENI. V gave up 5 bases and J gave up 3 bases, with 8 bases separating them.